The clone carrying this TCR beta chain turned up a few times. Antigen specificity is unknown. Sequencing targeted expressed TCRB transcripts, as all isolated RNA had been reverse transcribed. The data were produced by immunoSEQ multiplex PCR, yet TCRdb's version contains in-frame clones alone and is incomplete. The profile shows fewer than 350,000 clones, approximately 8% of them singletons. This sample was included in a study of beta chain features in type 1 diabetes. Findings and caveats of the study: VDJ junctions from patients with type 1 diabetes contained fewer insertions and more deletions.

The CDR3 is made up of 15 amino acids. CDR1 is MDHEN and CDR2 is SYDVKM in the germline V gene. V gave up 6 bases and J gave up 7 bases, with 20 bases separating them. The J gene is TRBJ2-3, the V gene TRBV28; D is unclear. This receptor was obtained from a woman aged 18-30 years in good health. The sequencing input was central memory CD4+ T cells from blood. Written as DNA, the CDR3 is TGTGCCAGCAGGCCGACCAACCAATACTCACATACGCAGTATTTT. It yields the protein CASRPTNQYSHTQYF.